The rows below give T cell receptor beta chains drawn from one sample of a study of shared clonotypes between healthy human individuals. The table came from immunoSEQ multiplex PCR; TCRdb's copy has only in-frame clones and leaves some out. The sample consists of around 200,000 clones, roughly 91% of them appearing once. The sequencing input was naive CD4+ T cells sorted from blood. The receptors derive from a woman under 40 in good health. Both conserved end residues are part of each CDR3. A D gene is named only where the DNA matches it firmly. Clone size is shown for a subset of rows, as once, few, many or a class of expanded clone.

>TRBJ2-3|TRBV11-3|-|-
TGTGCCAGCAGCTTAAATACAGGCCCTCTCCCCGATACGCAGTATTTT
CASSLNTGPLPDTQYF
>TRBJ2-7|TRBV28|TRBD2|-
TGTGCCAGCAGTTTGGGAGGGTTGGACGAGCAGTACTTC
CASSLGGLDEQYF
>TRBJ1-1|TRBV2|TRBD1|-
TGTGCCAGCAGTGAGGGTGGCCTGGGACAGTACAACACTGAAGCTTTCTTT
CASSEGGLGQYNTEAFF
>TRBJ2-7|TRBV7-2|-|-
TGTGCCAGCAGCTTAGCGCGCGGGACCCACTACTACGAGCAGTACTTC
CASSLARGTHYYEQYF
>TRBJ2-7|TRBV5-4|TRBD2|once
TGTGCCAGCAGCCGGACTAGCGGGAGGTGCACTTTCTCTGGCGAGCAGTACTTC
CASSRTSGRCTFSGEQYF
>TRBJ2-7|TRBV2|-|-
TGTGCCAGCGCGGCTTATGAGCAGTACTTC
CASAAYEQYF
>TRBJ2-7|TRBV11-3|-|-
TGTGCCAGCAACTACGCAGCGGGCCACTACGAGCAGTACTTC
CASNYAAGHYEQYF
>TRBJ2-1|TRBV5-1|-|once
TGCGCCAGCAGCCCCGACTACCCGACAACCAATGAGCAGTTCTTC
CASSPDYPTTNEQFF
>TRBJ2-2|TRBV10-2|-|-
TGCGCCAGCAGTTTGCCGATCGTCCCCGGCGGGGAGCTGTTTTTT
CASSLPIVPGGELFF
>TRBJ1-2|TRBV5-4|-|-
TGTGCCAGCAGCTTGGGTTCAGGGTTTCTCGATGGCTACACCTTC
CASSLGSGFLDGYTF
>TRBJ2-7|TRBV30|-|-
TGTGCCTGGACCAGGGTTGGTAGCGGACTAAACTCCTACGAGCAGTACTTC
CAWTRVGSGLNSYEQYF
>TRBJ2-7|TRBV14|-|-
TGTGCCAGCAGCCAGCAAGGGGCGCAGTTCTACGAGCAGTACTTC
CASSQQGAQFYEQYF
>TRBJ2-7|TRBV5-1|-|once
TGCGCCAGCGGGTCGGGGGACGAGCAGTACTTC
CASGSGDEQYF
>TRBJ1-1|TRBV28|-|-
TGTGCCAGCAGTCTCAACACGAGGGGAGCTTTCTTT
CASSLNTRGAFF
>TRBJ2-7|TRBV2|-|-
TGTGCCAGCAGGCCCGGGACTGTCTACGAGCAGTACTTC
CASRPGTVYEQYF
>TRBJ1-2|TRBV18|TRBD1|-
TGTGCCAGCTCACGCGGACAGGAACCCCCTCCCTATGGCTACACCTTC
CASSRGQEPPPYGYTF
>TRBJ2-7|TRBV11-2|TRBD2|-
TGTGCCAGCAGCTTAGCCCTTGGGAGGGGCGGGAGGGCATACGAGCAGTACTTC
CASSLALGRGGRAYEQYF